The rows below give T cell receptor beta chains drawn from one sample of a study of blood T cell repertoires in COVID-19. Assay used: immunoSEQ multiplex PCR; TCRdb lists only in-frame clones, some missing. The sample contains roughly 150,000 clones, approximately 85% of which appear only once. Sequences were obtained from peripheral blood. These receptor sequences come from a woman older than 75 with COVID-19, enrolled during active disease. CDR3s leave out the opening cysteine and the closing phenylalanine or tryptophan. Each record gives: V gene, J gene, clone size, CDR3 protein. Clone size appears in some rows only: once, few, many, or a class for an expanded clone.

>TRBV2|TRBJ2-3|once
ASRQGDTQY
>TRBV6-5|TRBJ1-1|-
ASSYSGGQSAF
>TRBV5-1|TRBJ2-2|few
ASTPGGARTGELF
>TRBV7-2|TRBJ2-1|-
ASSLSGGGYNEQF
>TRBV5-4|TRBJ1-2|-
ASSMTGPYGYT
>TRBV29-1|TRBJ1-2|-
SVPYKGRPNYGYT
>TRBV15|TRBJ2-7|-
ATSSAGIYEQY
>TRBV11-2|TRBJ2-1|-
ASRPVGQGIYNEQF
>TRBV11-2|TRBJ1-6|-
ASSLEGSPLH
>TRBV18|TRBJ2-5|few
ASSPGEETQY
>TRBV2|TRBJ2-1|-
ASSEDPPRGNEQF
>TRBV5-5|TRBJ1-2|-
ASSWGTVSGYT
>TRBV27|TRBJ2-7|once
ASSSMAGGRTYEQY
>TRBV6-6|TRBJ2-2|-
AHRTSNTGELF
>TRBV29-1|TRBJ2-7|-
SVRDRDYEQY
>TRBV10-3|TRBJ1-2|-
AISEPGSRGRKISNYGYT
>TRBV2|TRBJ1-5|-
ASSGSQWPQH
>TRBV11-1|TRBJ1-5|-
ASSAGLNQPQH
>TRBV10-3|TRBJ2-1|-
AISEASGDYNEQF
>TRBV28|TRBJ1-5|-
ASRSGGQPQH
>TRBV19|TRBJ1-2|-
ASKERLWYGYT
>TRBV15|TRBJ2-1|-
ATSRDTHAGEQF